The next 26 T cell receptor beta chains were all read from a single sample in a study of cytomegalovirus exposure and HLA in healthy donors. The PCR employed 60 Vbeta primers together with 13 Jbeta primers. Assay: immunoSEQ multiplex PCR; the TCRdb copy retains only in-frame clones and omits some. In the table there are 65,000 to 95,000 clones, over 75% of which are singletons. The sample was PBMCs. The receptor source for this set is a human donor in good health.

The chain combines TRBV4-3 with TRBJ1-2; 9 positions agree with TRBD1. J gave up 4 bases and V 6 bases, and 9 bases lay outside the gene matches. CDR1 is LGHNA and CDR2 is YSLEER in the germline V gene. This CDR3 region has 15 residues. The CDR3 sequence: CASSQTGGLSYGYTF. Written as DNA, the CDR3 is TGCGCCAGCAGTCAAACAGGGGGCCTTTCCTATGGCTACACCTTC.

This rearrangement joins TRBV7-2 to TRBJ1-2; TRBD1 is a possible D gene (5 bases). Germline values: CDR1 SGHTA, CDR2 FQGNSA. Trimming cost V 4 bases and J 5 bases, with 23 bases left between them. The CDR3 is made up of 17 amino acids. DNA for the CDR3: TGTGCCAGCAGCTCCCCGCTTCAGGGTCGGTTTTCATATGGCTACACCTTC. Translation: CASSSPLQGRFSYGYTF. Using reference TRBV7-2 and TRBJ1-2 for the parts outside the CDR3, the full variable domain is GAGVSQSPSNKVTEKGKDVELRCDPISGHTALYWYRQSLGQGLEFLIYFQGNSAPDKSGLPSDRFSAERTGGSVSTLTIQRTQQEDSAVYLCASSSPLQGRFSYGYTFGSGTRLTVV.

The CDR3 protein is CASRGGTDTQYF. In DNA form, the CDR3 reads TGTGCCAGCCGGGGGGGCACAGATACGCAGTATTTT. The rearrangement links TRBV9 to TRBJ2-3; TRBD2 matches 7 bases. V trimming: 7 bases; J trimming: 1 base; junction bases outside the gene matches: 0. The germline gives CDR1 SGDLS, CDR2 YYNGEE. The CDR3 totals 12 residues.

The chain couples TRBV4-2 to TRBJ1-6; D possibly corresponds to TRBD1 (5 bases). CDR1 is LGHNA and CDR2 is YNFKEQ in the germline V gene. CDR3 length: 15 residues. V was clipped by 4 bases and J by 5 bases, with 12 bases between them. The CDR3 sequence is CASSPRGGDNSPLHF. In DNA form, the CDR3 reads TGTGCCAGCAGCCCTAGGGGAGGAGATAATTCACCCCTCCACTTT.

The chain joins TRBV5-1 to TRBJ2-3; tentatively, D is TRBD2 (7 bases). V was shortened by 3 bases and J by 2 bases, with 13 bases between the two germline ends. This CDR3 spans 15 amino acids. The germline CDR1 and CDR2 sequences are SGHRS and YFSETQ. For the CDR3, the DNA is TGCGCCAGCAGCTACGGGGGGCCAAACACAGATACGCAGTATTTT. Amino acid sequence: CASSYGGPNTDTQYF.

The rearrangement links TRBV2 to TRBJ1-1; D is undetermined. Trimming took off 9 bases at V and 2 bases at J, with 13 bases between the two ends. This CDR3 is built from 13 residues. Germline values: CDR1 SNHLY, CDR2 FYNNEI. This CDR3 reads CASVQEVNTEAFF. CDR3 nucleotide sequence: TGTGCCAGTGTGCAGGAGGTTAACACTGAAGCTTTCTTT.

The rearrangement uses TRBV6-5 and TRBJ2-5; the D gene is possibly TRBD2 (6 bases). This CDR3 has 12 residues. Trimming removed 6 bases from V and 11 bases from J, with 16 bases in between. Germline V gives CDR1 MNHEY, CDR2 SVGAGI. CDR3: CASSVWGEEQYF. The CDR3 DNA reads TGTGCCAGCAGCGTCTGGGGGGAGGAGCAGTACTTC.

The rearrangement links TRBV9 to TRBJ1-3; a weak D match, TRBD1 (6 bases). The V gene lost 0 bases and the J gene lost 4 bases, with 20 bases spanning the gap. This CDR3 contains 18 residues. CDR1 SGDLS and CDR2 YYNGEE come from the germline V gene. Here the CDR3 DNA reads TGTGCCAGCAGCGTAGAACAGGGCGGGTGGCTCTCCGGAAACACCATATATTTT. Its translation is CASSVEQGGWLSGNTIYF.

The chain uses TRBV6-4 and TRBJ1-1; TRBD1 matches at 10 bases. Trimming took 8 bases from V and 4 from J; bases not matched to a gene: 13. Looked up from germline, CDR1 is MRHNA and CDR2 is SNTAGT. This CDR3 has 16 residues. This CDR3 reads CASRQDRGVSSTEAFF. As DNA, the CDR3 is TGTGCCAGCCGACAGGACAGGGGGGTATCTAGCACTGAAGCTTTCTTT.

This chain uses TRBV7-6 with TRBJ2-7; TRBD2 matches at 10 bases. CDR3 length: 15 amino acids. Germline-derived CDR1 and CDR2 are SGHVS and FNYEAQ. Trimming removed 5 bases from V and 6 bases from J; junction bases left unmatched: 10. The CDR3: CASSVYGTSVSEQYF. CDR3 DNA sequence: TGTGCCAGCAGCGTCTACGGGACTAGCGTTTCCGAGCAGTACTTC.

The chain carries TRBV27 and TRBJ1-2, with D possibly TRBD1 on 6 matching bases. Germline V lookup: CDR1 MNHEY, CDR2 SMNVEV (reference sequence). The ends were cut back, 0 bases at V and 7 bases at J, with 15 bases in the middle. This CDR3 is 15 amino acids long. This CDR3 is CASSLSAGGASGYTF. The CDR3, as DNA: TGTGCCAGCAGTTTATCGGCGGGGGGCGCCTCTGGCTACACCTTC.

This chain links TRBV18 with TRBJ2-1; 10 bases align to TRBD1. With V trimmed by 3 bases and J by 7 bases, 9 bases remained unmatched. The CDR3 covers 16 residues. Germline V gene sequence: CDR1 KGHSH, CDR2 LQKENI. CDR3 region: CASSPGGQGSQNEQFF. Here the CDR3 DNA reads TGTGCCAGCTCACCGGGGGGACAGGGGTCCCAGAATGAGCAGTTCTTC.

The chain uses TRBV7-8 and TRBJ2-5, with TRBD2 matching over 12 bases. The CDR3 has 15 amino acids. Losses at the gene ends were 5 bases for V and 4 bases for J; bases not matched to a gene: 5. From germline, CDR1 is SGHVS and CDR2 FQNEAQ. The CDR3 DNA sequence: TGTGCCAGCAGCGGTGGACTAGCGGGGTCAGAGACCCAGTACTTC. It is translated as CASSGGLAGSETQYF.

This chain links TRBV9 with TRBJ2-3; unclear D gene. The CDR3 is 13 amino acids. V shed 3 bases and J shed 2 bases, with 7 bases lying between them. In germline, CDR1 is SGDLS, CDR2 YYNGEE. CDR3 amino acids: CASSASTTDTQYF. In DNA, the CDR3 is TGTGCCAGCAGCGCCTCTACCACAGATACGCAGTATTTT.

The chain recombines TRBV9 with TRBJ1-2, with 7 nucleotides matching TRBD1. From germline, CDR1 is SGDLS and CDR2 YYNGEE. J lost 6 bases, V lost 1 base, and 9 bases had no gene match. The length of the CDR3 is 15 residues. The CDR3 is CASSVLARGVDGYTF. The CDR3 bases are TGTGCCAGCAGCGTATTAGCCAGGGGGGTTGATGGCTACACCTTC.

The CDR3 bases are TGTGCCACAGGGTTAGGGAACACTGAAGCTTTCTTT. As protein: CATGLGNTEAFF. J is TRBJ1-1 and V is TRBV19, with D possibly matching TRBD1 (5 bases). The CDR3 is made up of 12 amino acids. Trimming pared 10 bases from V and 1 base from J, leaving 10 bases between. Germline-derived CDR1 and CDR2 are LNHDA and SQIVND (reference sequence). Filled out from reference TRBV19 and TRBJ1-1, the complete variable domain reads DGGITQSPKYLFRKEGQNVTLSCEQNLNHDAMYWYRQDPGQGLRLIYYSQIVNDFQKGDIAEGYSVSREKKESFPLTVTSAQKNPTAFYLCATGLGNTEAFFGQGTRLTVV.

The chain has TRBV5-6 and TRBJ1-2; maybe TRBD1 (5 bases). CDR3 size: 13 residues. V was trimmed by 4 bases and J by 6 bases, leaving 13 bases between them. CDR1 is SGHDT, CDR2 YYEEEE, per germline. The CDR3 DNA reads TGTGCCAGCAGCGCGCAGGGTAGCAATGGCTACACCTTC. Protein: CASSAQGSNGYTF.

The V and J genes are TRBV7-7 and TRBJ2-5, with D possibly TRBD1 on 6 matching bases. The CDR3 extends over 14 amino acids. Trimming cost V 5 bases and J 5 bases, with 15 bases left between them. Germline loops: CDR1 SSHAT, CDR2 FNYEAQ (reference sequence). CDR3 loop: CASSLTGKGETQYF. The CDR3, as DNA: TGTGCCAGCAGCCTCACAGGGAAAGGGGAGACCCAGTACTTC.

The chain links TRBV4-1 to TRBJ1-2; 9 bases fit TRBD1. The V gene's germline CDR1 is MGHRA and CDR2 YSYEKL. The CDR3 sequence is 13 residues long. J was trimmed by 6 bases and V by 4 bases; bases with no gene match: 3. The CDR3 bases are TGCGCCAGCAGCCGGACAGGGGATGATGGCTACACCTTC. Protein product: CASSRTGDDGYTF.

The rearrangement uses TRBV5-1 and TRBJ2-7; 8 positions agree with TRBD1. CDR1 is SGHRS, CDR2 YFSETQ, per germline. V was clipped by 0 bases and J by 3 bases; unmatched bases: 11. The CDR3 is 17 residues long. The DNA for the CDR3 is TGCGCCAGCAGCTTGGCCTTGACAGGGGAAGTGGGCTACGAGCAGTACTTC. Translating it yields CASSLALTGEVGYEQYF.

In its sample, this clone was seen a few times. The rearrangement joins TRBV30 to TRBJ1-4; D may be TRBD1 (5 bases). The germline CDR1 and CDR2 sequences are GTSNPN and SVGIG (reference sequence). Trimming cost V 7 bases and J 3 bases, with 12 bases left between them. The CDR3 extends over 13 amino acids. For the CDR3, the DNA is TGTGCCTTTCGACGACAGTCTAATGAAAAACTGTTTTTT. Translated, it gives CAFRRQSNEKLFF. The full variable domain, with the rest looked up from reference TRBV30 and TRBJ1-4, is SQTIHQWPATLVQPVGSPLSLECTVEGTSNPNLYWYRQAAGRGLQLLFYSVGIGQISSEVPQNLSASRPQDRQFILSSKKLLLSDSGFYLCAFRRQSNEKLFFGSGTQLSVL.

This clone was observed once. The chain recombines TRBV6-5 with TRBJ1-2; no firm D call. CDR1 is MNHEY and CDR2 is SVGAGI in the germline V gene. The germline V and J ends were trimmed by 0 bases and 4 bases, with 9 bases remaining between them. The CDR3 runs 14 residues. CDR3: CASSYSYPFYGYTF. CDR3 sequence (DNA): TGTGCCAGCAGTTACTCCTACCCTTTCTATGGCTACACCTTC.

The table lists this clone with a few counts. The chain employs TRBV4-3 and TRBJ2-1; 12 positions agree with TRBD2. The V gene's germline CDR1 is LGHNA and CDR2 YSLEER. Trimming cost V 3 bases and J 14 bases; bases outside gene matches: 14. The CDR3 spans 16 residues. CDR3 sequence: CASSQELAGGPSTKFF. CDR3 coding DNA: TGCGCCAGCAGCCAGGAACTAGCGGGGGGTCCTTCAACCAAGTTCTTC.

The sample holds one count of this clone. V gene TRBV27 combines with J gene TRBJ1-3; D call uncertain. Germline V lookup: CDR1 MNHEY, CDR2 SMNVEV (reference sequence). Deletions cut 6 bases from V and 0 bases from J, with 12 bases between. This CDR3 contains 15 residues. CDR3 bases: TGTGCCAGCAGCCGAACAGCCCTCTCTGGAAACACCATATATTTT. Its protein product is CASSRTALSGNTIYF.

To note about this clone: Compared with germline, one end of the junction differs, possibly owing to a read error. The J gene is TRBJ1-2, the V gene TRBV5-6; TRBD1 matches 7 bases. This CDR3 has 13 amino acids. Germline V gene sequence: CDR1 SGHDT, CDR2 YYEEEE. For the CDR3, the DNA is TGTGCCAGCAGCGAGGACAGGTTCTATGGCTACCCCTTC. This translates into CASSEDRFYGYPF. Together with reference TRBV5-6 and TRBJ1-2, the CDR3 gives the full variable domain: DAGVTQSPTHLIKTRGQQVTLRCSPKSGHDTVSWYQQALGQGPQFIFQYYEEEERQRGNFPDRFSGHQFPNYSSELNVNALLLGDSALYLCASSEDRFYGYPFGSGTRLTVV.

The chain uses TRBV10-2 and TRBJ2-1; 12 positions match TRBD1. CDR3 length: 16 amino acids. CDR1 and CDR2 from the germline V gene are WSHSY and SAAADI. J was trimmed by 1 base and V by 8 bases; bases with no gene match: 6. The CDR3 here is CASSGTGGGSYNEQFF. The CDR3 bases are TGCGCCAGCTCCGGGACAGGGGGCGGATCCTACAATGAGCAGTTCTTC.